This T cell receptor beta chain was sequenced during a study of regulatory T cells in long-lasting Graves disease. Study summary: Antithyroid drug exposure in newly diagnosed Graves' patients had lasted under 3 months.

A word on this clonotype: Its antigen is not known. This likely traces to a read error, being one base from a far larger clone.

Time point of the sample: newly diagnosed GD, antithyroid drugs for less than 3 months. RNA isolated from PBMCs was used to make the TCR library. The guidelines of the American Thyroid Association were the basis for diagnosing Graves' disease. Study results and caveats: Thyroid tissue was not studied; only peripheral blood was.

Building the TCR beta libraries relied on iRepertoire HTBI primers, and CDR3 regions underwent Arm-PCR. Using its own MiXCR run on the multiplex PCR reads, TCRdb lists one record per CDR3 protein. This repertoire shows a few hundred thousand distinct CDR3 sequences, less than 20% found once; its top ten account for about 10%. This sample also appeared in a second study, on T cells in Graves' hyperthyroidism and ophthalmopathy.

The sequencing used peripheral blood mononuclear cells (PBMCs), collected at new diagnosis, from a patient treated with antithyroid drugs. The TCR sequence derives from a young woman with Graves disease.

The CDR3 DNA reads TGTGCCAGCAGCCGAGGGACAGGCCAGCAGAACACTGAAGCTTCCTTT. Protein sequence: CASSRGTGQQNTEASF. The chain uses TRBV7-9 and TRBJ1-1; 8 nucleotides match TRBD1. From germline, CDR1 is SEHNR and CDR2 FQNEAQ (reference sequence). This CDR3 has 16 residues.